This is a list of T cell receptor beta chains from one sample in a study of blood T cell repertoires in COVID-19. TCRdb keeps only in-frame clones here, not all; method: immunoSEQ multiplex PCR. The sample shows under 200,000 clones, roughly nine tenths of them seen only once. Sequenced input: peripheral blood. These receptors originate from a woman aged 60-75 years with COVID-19, enrolled during active disease. CDR3s include the opening cysteine and the closing phenylalanine or tryptophan. A D gene is named only where the DNA matches it firmly. Clone size is given for some rows only: seen once, a few or many times, or a class if the clone is expanded.

v_gene	d_gene	len	j_gene	abundance	CDR3nt	CDR3aa
TRBV19	TRBD1	15	TRBJ1-5	NA	TGTGCCAGTAGTACAACAGGGGGCCCCAATCAGCCCCAGCATTTT	CASSTTGGPNQPQHF
TRBV30	TRBD1	15	TRBJ1-5	NA	TGTGCCTGGAGTCCGGGACAGGGTAGGAATCAGCCCCAGCATTTT	CAWSPGQGRNQPQHF
TRBV28	TRBD2	14	TRBJ2-7	NA	TGTGCCAGCAGTCCTCGGGACTACTCCTACGAGCAGTACTTC	CASSPRDYSYEQYF
TRBV27	TRBD2	14	TRBJ2-7	NA	TGTGCCAGCAGTCCGGGACTAGCGGGTGTCTTGCAGTACTTC	CASSPGLAGVLQYF
TRBV10-3	NA	14	TRBJ1-5	NA	TGTGCCATCGCCCAGGGAATCGGCAATCAGCCCCAGCATTTT	CAIAQGIGNQPQHF
TRBV21-1	NA	13	TRBJ1-1	once	TGTGCCAGCAGCAAACAGGGATTCCCTGAAGCTTTCTTT	CASSKQGFPEAFF
TRBV9	NA	15	TRBJ2-2	NA	TGTGCCAGCAGCGTAGGGCGGCTATCGTCCGGGGAGCTGTTTTTT	CASSVGRLSSGELFF
TRBV29-1	TRBD2	15	TRBJ2-2	once	TGCAGCGTTCCACCGAGGGAGGGAAACACCGGGGAGCTGTTTTTT	CSVPPREGNTGELFF
TRBV4-1	NA	17	TRBJ1-3	NA	TGCGCCAGCAGCCAAGACATGAGCAGGAACTCTGGAAACACCATATATTTT	CASSQDMSRNSGNTIYF
TRBV28	TRBD1	15	TRBJ2-2	NA	TGTGCCAGCAGTTTCGGGGACAGGTTAGGCGGGGAGCTGTTTTTT	CASSFGDRLGGELFF